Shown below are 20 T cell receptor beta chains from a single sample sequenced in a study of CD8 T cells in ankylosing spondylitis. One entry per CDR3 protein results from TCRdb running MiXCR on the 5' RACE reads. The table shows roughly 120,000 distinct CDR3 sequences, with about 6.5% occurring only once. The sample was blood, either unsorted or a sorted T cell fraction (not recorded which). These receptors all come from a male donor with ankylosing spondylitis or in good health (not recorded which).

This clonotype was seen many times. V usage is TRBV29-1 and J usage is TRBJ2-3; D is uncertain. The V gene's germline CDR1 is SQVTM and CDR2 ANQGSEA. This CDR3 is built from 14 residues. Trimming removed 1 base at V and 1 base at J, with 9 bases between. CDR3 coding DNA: TGCAGCGTTGAAGCTCACAGACGCACAGATACGCAGTATTTT. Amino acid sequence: CSVEAHRRTDTQYF.

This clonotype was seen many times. The CDR3 nucleotides are TGTGCCAGCAGTTACTCGACCCCGACCACTGAAGCTTTCTTT. Protein product: CASSYSTPTTEAFF. The chain carries TRBV6-5 and TRBJ1-1, with no clear D. This CDR3 has 14 amino acids. V was shortened by 0 bases and J by 4 bases, with 9 bases between the two germline ends. The germline V gene has CDR1 MNHEY and CDR2 SVGAGI.

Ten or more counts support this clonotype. The CDR3 sequence: CASSARLLLSYEQYF. The DNA of the CDR3 is TGTGCCAGCAGTGCCAGACTATTACTCTCCTACGAGCAGTACTTC. The rearrangement links TRBV25-1 to TRBJ2-7; D is possibly TRBD2 (5 bases). CDR1 is MGHDK, CDR2 SYGVNS, per germline. The CDR3 is 15 amino acids. Trimming took off 4 bases at V and 0 bases at J, with 13 bases between the two ends.

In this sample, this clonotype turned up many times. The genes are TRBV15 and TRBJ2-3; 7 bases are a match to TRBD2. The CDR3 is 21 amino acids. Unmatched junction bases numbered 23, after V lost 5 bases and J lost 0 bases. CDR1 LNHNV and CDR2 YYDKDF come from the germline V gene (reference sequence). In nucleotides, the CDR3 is TGTGCCACCAGCCCCGAGAATCAGCGGGACCCCACCCCCGATAGCACAGATACGCAGTATTTT. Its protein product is CATSPENQRDPTPDSTDTQYF.

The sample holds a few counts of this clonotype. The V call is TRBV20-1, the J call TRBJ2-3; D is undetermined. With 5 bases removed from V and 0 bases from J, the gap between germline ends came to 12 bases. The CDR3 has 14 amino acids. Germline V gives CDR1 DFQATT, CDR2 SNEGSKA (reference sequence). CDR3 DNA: TGCAGTGCTGTCCGTCCAGCTAGCACAGATACGCAGTATTTT. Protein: CSAVRPASTDTQYF.

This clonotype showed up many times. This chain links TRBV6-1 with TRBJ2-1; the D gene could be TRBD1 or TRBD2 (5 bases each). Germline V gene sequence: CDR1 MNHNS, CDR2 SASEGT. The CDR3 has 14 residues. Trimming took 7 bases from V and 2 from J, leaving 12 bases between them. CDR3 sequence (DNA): TGTGCCAGCACAGACAGAGGGGCCTACAATGAGCAGTTCTTC. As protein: CASTDRGAYNEQFF.

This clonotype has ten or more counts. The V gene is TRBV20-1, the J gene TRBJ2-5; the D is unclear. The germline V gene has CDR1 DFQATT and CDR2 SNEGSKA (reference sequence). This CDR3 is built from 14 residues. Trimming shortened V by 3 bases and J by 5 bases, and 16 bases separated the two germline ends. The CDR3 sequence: CSASKAAVEETQYF. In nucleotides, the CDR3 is TGCAGTGCTAGTAAGGCGGCCGTGGAGGAGACCCAGTACTTC.

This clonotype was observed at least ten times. The CDR3 is CASSGRLWSGNTIYF. DNA of the CDR3: TGTGCCAGCAGTGGCCGCCTATGGTCTGGAAACACCATATATTTT. The chain is built from TRBV12-3 or TRBV12-4 and TRBJ1-3; no clear D gene. The CDR3 runs to 15 residues. With 5 bases removed from V and 1 base from J, the gap between germline ends came to 12 bases.

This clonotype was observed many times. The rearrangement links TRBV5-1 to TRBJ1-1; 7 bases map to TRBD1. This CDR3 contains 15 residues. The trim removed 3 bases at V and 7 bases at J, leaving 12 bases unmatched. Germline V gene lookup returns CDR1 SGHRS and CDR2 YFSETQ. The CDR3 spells CASSYETGVLGEAFF. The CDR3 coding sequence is TGCGCCAGCAGCTACGAAACAGGGGTTTTGGGTGAAGCTTTCTTT.

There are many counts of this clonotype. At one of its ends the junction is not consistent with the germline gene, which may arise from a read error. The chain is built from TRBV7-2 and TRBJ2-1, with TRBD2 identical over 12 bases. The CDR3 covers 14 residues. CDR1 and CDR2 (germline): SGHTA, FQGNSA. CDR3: CASSSGTTSGSQGF. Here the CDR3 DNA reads TGTGCCAGCAGCTCCGGTACGACTAGCGGGAGCCAGGGATTC.

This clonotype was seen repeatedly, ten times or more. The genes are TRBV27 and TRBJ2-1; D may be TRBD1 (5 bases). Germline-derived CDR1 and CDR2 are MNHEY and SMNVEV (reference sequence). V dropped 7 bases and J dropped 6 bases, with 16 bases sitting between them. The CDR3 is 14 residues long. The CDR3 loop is CASTKLGLTNEQFF. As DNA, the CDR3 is TGTGCCAGCACTAAATTGGGGCTTACCAATGAGCAGTTCTTC.

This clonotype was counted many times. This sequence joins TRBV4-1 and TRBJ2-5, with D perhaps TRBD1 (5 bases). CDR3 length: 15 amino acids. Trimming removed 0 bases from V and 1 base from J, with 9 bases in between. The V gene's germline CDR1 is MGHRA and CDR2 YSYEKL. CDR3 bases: TGCGCCAGCAGCCAAGAAGGTGACAGCCAAGAGACCCAGTACTTC. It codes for CASSQEGDSQETQYF.

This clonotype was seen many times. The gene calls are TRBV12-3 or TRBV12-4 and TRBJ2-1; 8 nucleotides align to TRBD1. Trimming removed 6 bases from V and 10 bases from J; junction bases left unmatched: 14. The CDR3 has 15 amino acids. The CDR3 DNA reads TGTGCCAGCAGCGCCGGGACAGGTACCTTTCGGGAGCAGTTCTTC. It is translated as CASSAGTGTFREQFF.

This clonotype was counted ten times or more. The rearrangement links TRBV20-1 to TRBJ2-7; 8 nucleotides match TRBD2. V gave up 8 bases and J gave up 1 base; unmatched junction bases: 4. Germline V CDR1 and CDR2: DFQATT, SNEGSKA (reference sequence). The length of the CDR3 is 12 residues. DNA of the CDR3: TGCAGTCCCGGGGGGGATTCCTACGAGCAGTACTTC. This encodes CSPGGDSYEQYF.

CDR3 region: CASCTGASETQYF. The CDR3 DNA sequence: TGTGCCAGCTGTACAGGGGCAAGTGAGACCCAGTACTTC. The gene calls are TRBV19 and TRBJ2-5; 7 positions agree with TRBD1. This CDR3 region has 13 residues. With V trimmed by 9 bases and J by 5 bases, 9 bases remained unmatched. Germline V gene sequence: CDR1 LNHDA, CDR2 SQIVND (reference sequence).

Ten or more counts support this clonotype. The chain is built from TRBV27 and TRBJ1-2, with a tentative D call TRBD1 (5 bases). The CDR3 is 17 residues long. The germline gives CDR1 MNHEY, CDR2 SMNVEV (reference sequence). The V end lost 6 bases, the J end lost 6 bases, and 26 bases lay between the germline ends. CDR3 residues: CASRLAYIQARGDGYTF. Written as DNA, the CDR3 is TGTGCCAGCAGGCTCGCCTATATACAGGCCCGGGGTGATGGCTACACCTTC.

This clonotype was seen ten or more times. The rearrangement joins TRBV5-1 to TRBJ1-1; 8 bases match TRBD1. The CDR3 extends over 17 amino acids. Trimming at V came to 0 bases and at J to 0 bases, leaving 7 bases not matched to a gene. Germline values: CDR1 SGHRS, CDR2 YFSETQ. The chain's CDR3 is CASSLGTGGRVNTEAFF. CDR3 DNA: TGCGCCAGCAGCTTGGGTACAGGGGGGCGGGTGAACACTGAAGCTTTCTTT.

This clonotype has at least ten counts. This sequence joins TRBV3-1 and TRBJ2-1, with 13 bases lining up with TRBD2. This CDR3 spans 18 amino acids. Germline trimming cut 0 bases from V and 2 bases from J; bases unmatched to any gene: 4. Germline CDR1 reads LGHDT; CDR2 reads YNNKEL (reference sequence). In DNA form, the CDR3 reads TGTGCCAGCAGCCAAGACCGGGGACTAGCGGGACCCTACAATGAGCAGTTCTTC. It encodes CASSQDRGLAGPYNEQFF.

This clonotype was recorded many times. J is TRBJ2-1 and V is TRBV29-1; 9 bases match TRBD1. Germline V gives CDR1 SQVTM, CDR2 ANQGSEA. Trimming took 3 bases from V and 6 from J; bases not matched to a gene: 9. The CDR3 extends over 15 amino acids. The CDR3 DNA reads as TGCAGCGTTGATGGATGGACAGGGGACGGCAATGAGCAGTTCTTC. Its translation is CSVDGWTGDGNEQFF.

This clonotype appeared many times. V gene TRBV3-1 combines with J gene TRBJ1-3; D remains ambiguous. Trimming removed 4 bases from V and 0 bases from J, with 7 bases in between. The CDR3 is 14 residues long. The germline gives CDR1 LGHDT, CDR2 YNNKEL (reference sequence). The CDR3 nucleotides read TGTGCCAGCAGCCTAGTAAGCTCTGGAAACACCATATATTTT. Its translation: CASSLVSSGNTIYF.